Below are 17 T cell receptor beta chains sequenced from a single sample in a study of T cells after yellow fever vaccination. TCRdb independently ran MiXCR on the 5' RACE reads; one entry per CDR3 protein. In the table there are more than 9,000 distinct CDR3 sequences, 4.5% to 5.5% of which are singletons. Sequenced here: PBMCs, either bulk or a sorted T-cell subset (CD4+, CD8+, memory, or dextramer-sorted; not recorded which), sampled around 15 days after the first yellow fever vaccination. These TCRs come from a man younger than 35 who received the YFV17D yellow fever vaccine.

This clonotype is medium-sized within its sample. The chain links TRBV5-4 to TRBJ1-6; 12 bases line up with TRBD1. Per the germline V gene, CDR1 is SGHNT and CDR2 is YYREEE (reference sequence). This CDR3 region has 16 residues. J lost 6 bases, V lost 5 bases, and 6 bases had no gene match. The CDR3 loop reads CASSPGQGAGNSPLHF. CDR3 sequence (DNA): TGTGCCAGCAGTCCGGGACAGGGGGCCGGTAATTCACCCCTCCACTTT.

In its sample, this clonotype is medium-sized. CDR3: CASNYRPQPQHF. CDR3 nucleotides: TGTGCCAGCAATTACAGGCCCCAGCCCCAGCATTTT. This sequence joins TRBV28 and TRBJ1-5; maybe TRBD1 (5 bases). V was clipped by 7 bases and J by 7 bases, with 11 bases between them. The CDR3 is 12 residues long. Looked up from germline, CDR1 is MDHEN and CDR2 is SYDVKM.

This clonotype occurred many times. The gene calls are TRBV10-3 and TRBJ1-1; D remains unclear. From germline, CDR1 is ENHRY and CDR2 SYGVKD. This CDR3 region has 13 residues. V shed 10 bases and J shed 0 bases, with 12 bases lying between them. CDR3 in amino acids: CARSSGMNTEAFF. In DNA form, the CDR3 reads TGTGCCAGATCCTCGGGCATGAACACTGAAGCTTTCTTT.

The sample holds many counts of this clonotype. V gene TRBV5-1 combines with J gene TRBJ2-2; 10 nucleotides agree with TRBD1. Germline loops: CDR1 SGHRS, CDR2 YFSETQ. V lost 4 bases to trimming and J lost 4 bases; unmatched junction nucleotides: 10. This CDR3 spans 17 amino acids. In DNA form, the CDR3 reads TGCGCCAGCAGCACCCGGGACAGGGGTCGTCCCACCGGGGAGCTGTTTTTT. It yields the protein CASSTRDRGRPTGELFF.

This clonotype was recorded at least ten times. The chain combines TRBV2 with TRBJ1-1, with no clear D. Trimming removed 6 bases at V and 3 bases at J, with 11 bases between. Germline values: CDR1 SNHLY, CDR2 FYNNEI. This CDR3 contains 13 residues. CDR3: CASSLDTHTEAFF. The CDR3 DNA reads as TGTGCCAGCAGCTTAGACACCCACACTGAAGCTTTCTTT. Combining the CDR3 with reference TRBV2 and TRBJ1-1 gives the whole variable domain EPEVTQTPSHQVTQMGQEVILRCVPISNHLYFYWYRQILGQKVEFLVSFYNNEISEKSEIFDDQFSVERPDGSNFTLKIRSTKLEDSAMYFCASSLDTHTEAFFGQGTRLTVV.

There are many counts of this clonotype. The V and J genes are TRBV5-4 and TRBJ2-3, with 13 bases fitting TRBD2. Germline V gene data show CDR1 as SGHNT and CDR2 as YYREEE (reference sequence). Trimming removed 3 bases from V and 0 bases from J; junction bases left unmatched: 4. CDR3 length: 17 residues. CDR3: CASSYQLAGGSTDTQYF. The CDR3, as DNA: TGTGCCAGCAGCTATCAACTAGCGGGGGGGAGCACAGATACGCAGTATTTT.

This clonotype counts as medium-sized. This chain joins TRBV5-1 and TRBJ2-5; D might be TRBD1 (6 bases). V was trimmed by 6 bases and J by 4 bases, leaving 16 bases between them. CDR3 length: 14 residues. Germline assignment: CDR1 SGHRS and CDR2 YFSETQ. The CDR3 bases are TGCGCCAGCACCCCATGGGGGCGCGGAGAGACCCAGTACTTC. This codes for CASTPWGRGETQYF.

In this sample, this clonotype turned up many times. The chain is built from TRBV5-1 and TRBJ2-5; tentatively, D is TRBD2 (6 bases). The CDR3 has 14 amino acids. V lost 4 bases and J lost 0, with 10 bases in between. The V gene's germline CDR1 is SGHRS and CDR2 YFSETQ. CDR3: CASSPAGYQETQYF. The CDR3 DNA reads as TGCGCCAGCAGCCCCGCGGGGTACCAAGAGACCCAGTACTTC.

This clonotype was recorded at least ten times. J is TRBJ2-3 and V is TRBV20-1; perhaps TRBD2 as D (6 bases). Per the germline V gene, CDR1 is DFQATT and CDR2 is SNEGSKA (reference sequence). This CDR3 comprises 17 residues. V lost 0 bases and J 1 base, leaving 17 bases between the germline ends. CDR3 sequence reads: CSARDLRAGTGTDTQYF. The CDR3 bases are TGCAGTGCTAGAGATCTTCGGGCGGGGACCGGCACAGATACGCAGTATTTT.

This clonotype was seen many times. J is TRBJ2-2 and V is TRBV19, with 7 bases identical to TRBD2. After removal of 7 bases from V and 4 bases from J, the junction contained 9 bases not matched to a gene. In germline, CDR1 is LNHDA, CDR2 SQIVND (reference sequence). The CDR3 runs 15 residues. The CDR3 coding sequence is TGTGCCAGTACCCAAAGCGGGGCCCCCACCGGGGAGCTGTTTTTT. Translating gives CASTQSGAPTGELFF.

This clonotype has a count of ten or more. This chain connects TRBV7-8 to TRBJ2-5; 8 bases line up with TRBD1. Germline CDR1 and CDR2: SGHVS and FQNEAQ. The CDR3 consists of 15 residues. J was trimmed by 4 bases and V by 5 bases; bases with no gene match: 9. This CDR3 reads CASSLGQATGETQYF. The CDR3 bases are TGTGCCAGCAGCCTGGGACAGGCCACCGGAGAGACCCAGTACTTC.

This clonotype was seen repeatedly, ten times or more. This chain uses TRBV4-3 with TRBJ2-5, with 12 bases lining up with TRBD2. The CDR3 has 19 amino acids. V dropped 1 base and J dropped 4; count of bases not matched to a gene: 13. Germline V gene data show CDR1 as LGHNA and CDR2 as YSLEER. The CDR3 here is CASSQGLGLAGGSVETQYF. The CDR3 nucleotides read TGCGCCAGCAGCCAAGGGCTTGGGCTAGCGGGGGGGTCGGTAGAGACCCAGTACTTC.

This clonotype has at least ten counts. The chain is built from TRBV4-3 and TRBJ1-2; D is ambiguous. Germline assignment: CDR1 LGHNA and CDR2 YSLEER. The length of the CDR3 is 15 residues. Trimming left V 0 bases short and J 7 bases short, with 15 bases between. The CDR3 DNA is TGCGCCAGCAGCCAAGATAGCGGAGGGTACGGTGGCTACACCTTC. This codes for CASSQDSGGYGGYTF.

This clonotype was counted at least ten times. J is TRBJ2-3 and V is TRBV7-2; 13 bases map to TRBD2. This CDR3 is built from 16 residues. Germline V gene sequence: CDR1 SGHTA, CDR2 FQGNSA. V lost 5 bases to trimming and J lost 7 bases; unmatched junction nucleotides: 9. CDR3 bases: TGTGCCAGCAGCAACAGACTAGCGGGGGGCGCATATACGCAGTATTTT. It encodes CASSNRLAGGAYTQYF.

The CDR3: CSSLAGGQWGEQYV. As DNA, the CDR3 is TGCTCCAGCCTAGCGGGGGGTCAATGGGGCGAGCAGTACGTC. The chain combines TRBV28 with TRBJ2-7; 11 nucleotides align to TRBD2. The CDR3 spans 14 residues. Germline CDR1 and CDR2: MDHEN and SYDVKM.

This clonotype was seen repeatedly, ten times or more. This chain's CDR3 is CASGLAPPGLNGEQYV. DNA for the CDR3: TGTGCTAGTGGTTTGGCACCCCCCGGGCTCAATGGCGAGCAGTACGTC. V is TRBV12-5 and J is TRBJ2-7; D remains ambiguous. Germline V gives CDR1 LGHNT, CDR2 FRNRAP. The CDR3 covers 16 residues. The V gene lost 1 base and the J gene lost 6 bases, with 19 bases spanning the gap.

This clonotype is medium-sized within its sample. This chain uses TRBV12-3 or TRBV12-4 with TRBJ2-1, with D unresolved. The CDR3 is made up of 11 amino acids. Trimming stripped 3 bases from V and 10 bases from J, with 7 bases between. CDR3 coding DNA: TGTGCCAGCAGTTTGACGGACGAGCAGTTCTTC. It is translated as CASSLTDEQFF.